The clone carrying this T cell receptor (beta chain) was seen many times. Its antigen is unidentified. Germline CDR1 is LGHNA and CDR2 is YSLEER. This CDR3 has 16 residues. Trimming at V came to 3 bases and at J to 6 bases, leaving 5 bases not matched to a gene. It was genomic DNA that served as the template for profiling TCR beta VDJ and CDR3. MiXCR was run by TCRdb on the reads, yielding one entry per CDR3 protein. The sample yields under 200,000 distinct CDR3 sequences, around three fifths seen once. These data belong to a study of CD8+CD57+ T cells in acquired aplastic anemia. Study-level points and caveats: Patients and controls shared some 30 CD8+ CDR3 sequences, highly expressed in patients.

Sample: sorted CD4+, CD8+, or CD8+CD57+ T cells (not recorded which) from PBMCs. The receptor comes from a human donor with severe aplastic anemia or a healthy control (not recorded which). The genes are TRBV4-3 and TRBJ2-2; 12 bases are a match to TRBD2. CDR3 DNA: TGCGCCAGCAGCCACCTAGCGGGGGGGCCGGCCGGGGAGCTGTTTTTT. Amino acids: CASSHLAGGPAGELFF.